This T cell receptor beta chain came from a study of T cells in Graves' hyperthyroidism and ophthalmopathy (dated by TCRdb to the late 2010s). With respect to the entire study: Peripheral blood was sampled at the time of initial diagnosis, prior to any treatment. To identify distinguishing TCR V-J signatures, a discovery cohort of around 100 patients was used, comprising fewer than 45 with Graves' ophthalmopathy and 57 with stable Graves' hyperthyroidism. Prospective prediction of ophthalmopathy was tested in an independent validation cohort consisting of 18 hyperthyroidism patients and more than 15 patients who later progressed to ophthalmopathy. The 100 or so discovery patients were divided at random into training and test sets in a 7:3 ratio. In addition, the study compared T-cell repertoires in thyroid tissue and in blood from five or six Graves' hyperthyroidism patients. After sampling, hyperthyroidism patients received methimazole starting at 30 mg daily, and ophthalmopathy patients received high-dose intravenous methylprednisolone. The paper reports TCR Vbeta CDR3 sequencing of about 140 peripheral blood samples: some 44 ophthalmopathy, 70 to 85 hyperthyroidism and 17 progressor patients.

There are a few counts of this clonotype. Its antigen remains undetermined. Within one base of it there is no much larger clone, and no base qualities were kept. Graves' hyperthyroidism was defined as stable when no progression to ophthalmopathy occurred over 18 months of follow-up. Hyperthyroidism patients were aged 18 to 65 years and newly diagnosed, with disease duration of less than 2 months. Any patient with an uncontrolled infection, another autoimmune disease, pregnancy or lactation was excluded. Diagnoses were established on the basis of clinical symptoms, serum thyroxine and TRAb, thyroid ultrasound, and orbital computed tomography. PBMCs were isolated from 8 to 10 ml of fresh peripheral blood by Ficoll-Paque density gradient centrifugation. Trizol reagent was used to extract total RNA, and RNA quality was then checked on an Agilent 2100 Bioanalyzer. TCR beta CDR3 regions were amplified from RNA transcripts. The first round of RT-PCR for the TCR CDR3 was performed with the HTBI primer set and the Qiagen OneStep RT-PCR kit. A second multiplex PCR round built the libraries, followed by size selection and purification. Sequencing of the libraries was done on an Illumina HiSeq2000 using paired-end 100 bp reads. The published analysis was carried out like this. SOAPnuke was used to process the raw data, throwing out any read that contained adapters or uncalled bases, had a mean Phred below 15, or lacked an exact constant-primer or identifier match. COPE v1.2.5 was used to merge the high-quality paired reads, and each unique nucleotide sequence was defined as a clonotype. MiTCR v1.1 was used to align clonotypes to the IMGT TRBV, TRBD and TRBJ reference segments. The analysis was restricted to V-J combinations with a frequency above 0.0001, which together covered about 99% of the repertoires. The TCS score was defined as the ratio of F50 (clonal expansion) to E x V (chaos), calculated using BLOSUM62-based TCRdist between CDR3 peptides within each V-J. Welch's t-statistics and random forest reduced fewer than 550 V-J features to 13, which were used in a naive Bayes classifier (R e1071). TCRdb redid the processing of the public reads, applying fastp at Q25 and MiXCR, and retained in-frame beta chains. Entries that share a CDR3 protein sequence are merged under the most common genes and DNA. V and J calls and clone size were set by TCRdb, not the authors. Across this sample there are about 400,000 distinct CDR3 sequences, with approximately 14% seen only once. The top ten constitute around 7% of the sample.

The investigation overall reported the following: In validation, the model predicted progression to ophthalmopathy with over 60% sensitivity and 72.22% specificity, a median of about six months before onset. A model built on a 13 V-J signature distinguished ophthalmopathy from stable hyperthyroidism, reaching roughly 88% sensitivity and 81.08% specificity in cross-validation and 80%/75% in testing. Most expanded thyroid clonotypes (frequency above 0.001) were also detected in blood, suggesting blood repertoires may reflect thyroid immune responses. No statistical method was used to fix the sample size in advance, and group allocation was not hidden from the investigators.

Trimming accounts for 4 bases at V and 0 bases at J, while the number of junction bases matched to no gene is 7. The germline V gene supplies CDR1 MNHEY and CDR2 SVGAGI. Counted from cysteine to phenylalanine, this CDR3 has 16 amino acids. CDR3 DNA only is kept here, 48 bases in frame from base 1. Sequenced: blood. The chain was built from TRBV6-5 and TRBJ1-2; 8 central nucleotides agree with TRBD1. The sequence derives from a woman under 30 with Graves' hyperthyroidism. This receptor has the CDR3 CASSFPRTGSNYGYTF. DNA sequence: TGTGCCAGCAGTTTCCCGAGGACAGGGTCTAACTATGGCTACACCTTC.